The clone carrying this T cell receptor (beta chain) was picked up a small number of times. The data stem from a study of blood T cell repertoires in COVID-19. The germline CDR1 and CDR2 sequences are LGHNA and YNFKEQ. V was clipped by 0 bases and J by 10 bases; unmatched bases: 10. This CDR3 is built from 17 residues. TCRdb's table, derived via immunoSEQ multiplex PCR, lists solely in-frame clones and lacks some. The table has about 360,000 clones, 80% to 90% seen once; the top ten hold around 7.5%. This receptor was taken from a woman aged 55-70 years with COVID-19, enrolled during active disease. Sequenced sample: peripheral blood. This sequence joins TRBV4-2 and TRBJ1-6; 9 positions match TRBD1. The DNA for the CDR3 is TGTGCCAGCAGCCAAGATAATCCTGGGACAGGGCAATCACCCCTCCACTTT. This translates into CASSQDNPGTGQSPLHF.